The 22 T cell receptor beta chains below all came from one sample that was sequenced in a study of shared clonotypes between healthy human individuals. This table comes from immunoSEQ multiplex PCR, and its TCRdb copy is limited to in-frame clones, with some not included. The table includes just over 2,000,000 clones, 95% detected once. Sequenced sample: naive CD4+ T cells sorted from blood. Regarding subset: CD45RA+ positively selected. The receptor set was obtained from a man aged 18 to 30 in good health.

Comment on this clone: Other DNA sequences from this sample encode an identical CDR3 as well. J is TRBJ1-6 and V is TRBV2; D unresolved. The CDR3 runs to 14 residues. The germline V gene encodes CDR1 SNHLY and CDR2 FYNNEI. V shed 6 bases and J shed 3 bases, with 9 bases lying between them. The CDR3: CASSRDRYNSPLHF. CDR3 nucleotides: TGTGCCAGCAGCCGGGATCGCTATAATTCACCCCTCCACTTT.

This clone was seen once. The CDR3 region has the DNA TGTGCCAGCAGCTTGTCTAGCGGGGGGTTACCAGATACGCAGTATTTT. Translated: CASSLSSGGLPDTQYF. V usage is TRBV5-6 and J usage is TRBJ2-3; 11 bases fit TRBD2. V lost 1 base, J lost 4 bases, and 5 bases stayed unmatched. Germline-derived CDR1 and CDR2 are SGHDT and YYEEEE. This CDR3 contains 16 residues. Supplemented by reference TRBV5-6 and TRBJ2-3, the full variable domain reads DAGVTQSPTHLIKTRGQQVTLRCSPKSGHDTVSWYQQALGQGPQFIFQYYEEEERQRGNFPDRFSGHQFPNYSSELNVNALLLGDSALYLCASSLSSGGLPDTQYFGPGTRLTVL.

This clone has a handful of counts. The V call is TRBV19, the J call TRBJ1-6; 7 bases map to TRBD1. Germline lookup yields CDR1 LNHDA and CDR2 SQIVND (reference sequence). The trim removed 6 bases at V and 9 bases at J, leaving 8 bases unmatched. This CDR3 comprises 14 residues. The CDR3 DNA follows: TGTGCCAGTAGCGCAGGGGGGTTTGGTTCACCCCTCCACTTT. Amino acid sequence: CASSAGGFGSPLHF.

This clone was counted a few times. Other DNA sequences in the sample encode the same CDR3. V usage is TRBV30 and J usage is TRBJ2-5; D not certain. Germline lookup yields CDR1 GTSNPN and CDR2 SVGIG (reference sequence). The CDR3 extends over 11 amino acids. V was trimmed by 0 bases and J by 5 bases, leaving 4 bases between them. CDR3 residues: CAWSVEETQYF. The CDR3 region has the DNA TGTGCCTGGAGTGTAGAGGAGACCCAGTACTTC.

V usage is TRBV4-3 and J usage is TRBJ2-3; tentatively, D is TRBD1 (6 bases). This CDR3 has 14 amino acids. Germline-derived CDR1 and CDR2 are LGHNA and YSLEER. V lost 2 bases and J 1 base, leaving 7 bases between the germline ends. The CDR3 protein is CASSQRQGTDTQYF. The CDR3 bases are TGCGCCAGCAGCCAACGACAGGGCACAGATACGCAGTATTTT.

The table lists this clone with a count of one. CDR3 sequence (DNA): TGTGCCAGCAGTCTATACTTTAATCAGCCCCAGCATTTT. Translated, it gives CASSLYFNQPQHF. V is TRBV28 and J is TRBJ1-5; no definite D call. Trimming cost V 5 bases and J 4 bases, with 9 bases left between them. CDR3 length: 13 amino acids. Per germline, CDR1 MDHEN and CDR2 SYDVKM.

Here the CDR3 DNA reads TGTGCCAGCTCACCACCATCAGGGGGCGGGGAGCAGTACTTC. It specifies CASSPPSGGGEQYF. The V gene is TRBV18, the J gene TRBJ2-7; 8 bases are shared with TRBD1. CDR1 KGHSH and CDR2 LQKENI come from the germline V gene. Trimming took 0 bases from V and 7 from J; bases not matched to a gene: 5. CDR3 length: 14 residues.

V and J are TRBV4-1 and TRBJ1-2; 9 bases align to TRBD1. CDR3 length: 17 amino acids. The germline CDR1 and CDR2 sequences are MGHRA and YSYEKL. The ends lost 1 base at V and 5 bases at J; junction bases unmatched: 11. CDR3: CASSQVAGTGTTYGYTF. The CDR3 nucleotides are TGCGCCAGCAGCCAAGTCGCCGGGACAGGGACAACTTATGGCTACACCTTC.

The chain joins TRBV15 to TRBJ1-1; 7 nucleotides match TRBD1. The CDR3 extends over 13 amino acids. Trimming took 3 bases from V and 11 from J; bases not matched to a gene: 9. Germline loops: CDR1 LNHNV, CDR2 YYDKDF (reference sequence). CDR3 amino acids: CATSRDRPLAAFF. CDR3 nucleotides: TGTGCCACCAGCAGGGACAGGCCGCTTGCGGCTTTCTTT.

As to this clone: Distinct nucleotide sequences in the sample also encode this CDR3. This chain links TRBV6-1 with TRBJ1-5, with 7 bases aligning to TRBD1. The CDR3 extends over 14 amino acids. The trim removed 3 bases at V and 4 bases at J, leaving 3 bases unmatched. Germline-derived CDR1 and CDR2 are MNHNS and SASEGT. For the CDR3, the DNA is TGTGCCAGCAGTGACCGGGACAGTAATCAGCCCCAGCATTTT. Its protein is CASSDRDSNQPQHF.

This clone appeared once. This chain connects TRBV6-5 to TRBJ1-1; 9 bases are shared with TRBD1. Germline lookup yields CDR1 MNHEY and CDR2 SVGAGI. Trimming removed 0 bases from V and 6 bases from J; junction bases left unmatched: 5. The CDR3 totals 15 residues. CDR3 region: CASSYSLGTGSEAFF. CDR3 DNA: TGTGCCAGCAGTTACTCGCTAGGGACAGGGTCTGAAGCTTTCTTT.

The rearrangement joins TRBV9 to TRBJ1-6, with 8 bases lining up with TRBD1. J gave up 5 bases and V 2 bases, and 3 bases lay outside the gene matches. Per germline, CDR1 SGDLS and CDR2 YYNGEE. The CDR3 is made up of 15 amino acids. The CDR3 loop is CASSVTGQDNSPLHF. The CDR3 coding sequence is TGTGCCAGCAGCGTCACGGGACAGGATAATTCACCCCTCCACTTT.

The V gene is TRBV6-5, the J gene TRBJ2-7; D remains ambiguous. The CDR3 totals 14 residues. The ends were cut back, 3 bases at V and 1 base at J, with 10 bases in the middle. CDR1 is MNHEY, CDR2 SVGAGI, per germline. CDR3 amino acids: CASSYSQVSYEQYF. CDR3 nucleotide sequence: TGTGCCAGCAGTTATAGCCAGGTTTCCTACGAGCAGTACTTC.

CDR3 sequence: CASSVQGLDEQYF. DNA for the CDR3: TGCGCCAGCAGTGTTCAGGGGCTCGACGAGCAGTACTTC. The chain has TRBV10-2 and TRBJ2-5; D may be TRBD1 (6 bases). The J call may be incorrect, as the DNA end agrees better with TRBJ2-7. Germline V gives CDR1 WSHSY, CDR2 SAAADI. The CDR3 runs to 13 residues.

V usage is TRBV29-1 and J usage is TRBJ2-5, with a possible D match to TRBD2 (5 bases). The CDR3 is made up of 13 amino acids. V lost 4 bases, J lost 7 bases, and 16 bases lay in between. Germline V gives CDR1 SQVTM, CDR2 ANQGSEA. CDR3 protein: CSVAFPGSRTQYF. The CDR3 coding sequence is TGCAGCGTTGCTTTCCCGGGGTCAAGGACCCAGTACTTC.

This chain links TRBV6-5 with TRBJ2-5; 11 nucleotides line up with TRBD1. Per the germline V gene, CDR1 is MNHEY and CDR2 is SVGAGI. This CDR3 comprises 16 residues. Losses at the gene ends were 2 bases for V and 5 bases for J; bases not matched to a gene: 7. For the CDR3, the DNA is TGTGCCAGCAGTTACGCGGACAGGGGGCGTGGGGAGACCCAGTACTTC. The encoded protein is CASSYADRGRGETQYF.

This clone appeared a few times. This chain connects TRBV6-5 to TRBJ2-7, with D perhaps TRBD2 (6 bases). V was shortened by 0 bases and J by 3 bases, with 15 bases between the two germline ends. This CDR3 contains 16 residues. CDR1 MNHEY and CDR2 SVGAGI come from the germline V gene. CDR3 nucleotides: TGTGCCAGCAGTTACTCGACCGGCGGGGCCCGCTACGAGCAGTACTTC. It yields the protein CASSYSTGGARYEQYF.

This clone was counted once. This sequence joins TRBV9 and TRBJ2-1; 10 nucleotides align to TRBD1. Germline V CDR1 and CDR2: SGDLS, YYNGEE. V was pared by 0 bases and J by 2 bases, with 5 bases of the junction left unmatched. The CDR3 has 17 amino acids. The CDR3 region is CASSVGPGQGAYNEQFF. Here the CDR3 DNA reads TGTGCCAGCAGCGTAGGTCCCGGACAGGGGGCCTACAATGAGCAGTTCTTC.

The chain joins TRBV11-2 to TRBJ2-4, with 7 positions matching TRBD1. Per germline, CDR1 SGHAT and CDR2 FQNNGV. This CDR3 has 15 amino acids. V gave up 5 bases and J gave up 0 bases; unmatched junction bases: 4. The CDR3: CASSVRGLAKNIQYF. The CDR3 bases are TGTGCCAGCAGCGTCAGGGGGTTAGCCAAAAACATTCAGTACTTC.

CDR3 amino acids: CAWDRGHPSTNEKLFF. For the CDR3, the DNA is TGTGCCTGGGACAGGGGGCACCCTTCAACTAATGAAAAACTGTTTTTT. The chain joins TRBV30 to TRBJ1-4; 10 bases line up with TRBD1. J gave up 0 bases and V 5 bases, and 6 bases lay outside the gene matches. Germline CDR1 reads GTSNPN; CDR2 reads SVGIG (reference sequence). The CDR3 has 16 amino acids.

The CDR3 sequence is CASSYSSRSSSYEQYF. The DNA for the CDR3 is TGTGCCAGCAGTTACTCAAGTAGGTCGAGCTCCTACGAGCAGTACTTC. The chain carries TRBV6-5 and TRBJ2-7; D call uncertain. V was trimmed by 0 bases and J by 0 bases, leaving 12 bases between them. The CDR3 consists of 16 residues. Germline CDR1 and CDR2: MNHEY and SVGAGI.

This rearrangement joins TRBV5-1 to TRBJ2-1, with 10 bases matching TRBD2. The V and J ends lost 0 bases and 0 bases, in that order; junction bases with no gene match: 3. The CDR3 is made up of 17 amino acids. Germline V lookup: CDR1 SGHRS, CDR2 YFSETQ. CDR3 region: CASSLGTSGGSYNEQFF. The CDR3 nucleotides are TGCGCCAGCAGCTTGGGGACTAGCGGAGGCTCCTACAATGAGCAGTTCTTC.